This T cell receptor beta chain emerged from a study of T cells in Graves' hyperthyroidism and ophthalmopathy (dated by TCRdb to between 2018 and 2021). Concerning the study at large: Peripheral blood was sampled at the time of initial diagnosis, prior to any treatment. In six Graves' hyperthyroidism patients, the study also compared T-cell repertoires from thyroid tissue with T-cell repertoires from blood. The paper reports TCR Vbeta CDR3 sequencing of 130 to 150 peripheral blood samples: around 45 ophthalmopathy, fewer than 80 hyperthyroidism and approximately 17 progressor patients. Prospective prediction of ophthalmopathy was tested in an independent validation cohort of 18 to 20 hyperthyroidism patients and 15 to 17 patients who later progressed to ophthalmopathy. The approximately 97 discovery patients were randomly divided into training and test sets at a 7:3 ratio. To identify TCR V-J signatures that set the groups apart, the researchers used a discovery cohort of more than 95 patients, made up of 40 to 45 with Graves' ophthalmopathy and 57 with stable Graves' hyperthyroidism. Following sampling, methimazole starting at 30 mg daily was given to hyperthyroidism patients, and high-dose intravenous methylprednisolone was given to ophthalmopathy patients. General findings and caveats noted by the study authors: Blood samples also contained most of the expanded thyroid clonotypes (frequency above 0.001), which suggests that blood repertoires may reflect thyroid immune responses. A 13 V-J signature model separated ophthalmopathy from stable hyperthyroidism, with about 88% sensitivity and 81% to 83% specificity in cross-validation and 80%/75% in testing. In validation, the model predicted progression to ophthalmopathy a median of roughly six months before onset, with roughly 71% sensitivity and 72.22% specificity. No statistical method was used to fix the sample size in advance, and group allocation was not hidden from the investigators.

The TCR beta CDR3 regions were amplified from the RNA transcripts. The TCR CDR3 was subjected to a first round of RT-PCR using the HTBI primer set and the Qiagen OneStep RT-PCR kit. Libraries were constructed in a second round of multiplex PCR, after which size selection and purification were carried out. Libraries were sequenced paired-end with 100 bp reads on an Illumina HiSeq2000. The authors' pipeline ran thus. SOAPnuke was used to process the raw data, throwing out any read that contained adapters or uncalled bases, had a mean Phred below 15, or lacked an exact constant-primer or identifier match. High-quality paired reads were merged with COPE v1.2.5, and unique nucleotide sequences were defined as clonotypes. MiTCR v1.1 was used to align the clonotypes against IMGT TRBV, TRBD and TRBJ reference segments. The analysis was restricted to V-J combinations with a frequency above 0.0001, which together covered roughly 99% of the repertoires. A TCS score was defined as the ratio between F50 (clonal expansion) and ExV (chaos), using BLOSUM62-based TCRdist between CDR3 peptides within each V-J. Welch's t-statistics and random forest reduced 500 to 550 V-J features to 10 to 15, which were used in a naive Bayes classifier (R e1071). TCRdb handled the public reads itself, with Q25 trimming in fastp and clone calling in MiXCR, and kept productive beta chains. A single entry per CDR3 protein holds the most common genes and DNA from its merged rows. The V and J calls were determined by TCRdb, not by the authors. The sample table holds about 350,000 distinct CDR3 sequences, of which approximately 19% were seen once. About 4% of the sample belongs to the ten largest clones.

Notes on this clonotype: Its cognate antigen has yet to be identified. No base-level quality is on record; no much larger clone is a single base apart.

Based on the germline V gene (reference sequence), the CDR1 and CDR2 sequences are LGHDT and YNNKEL. The junction shows trimming of 4 bases on V and 6 bases on J, and the gene matches do not reach 11 bases of it. Including the terminal cysteine and phenylalanine, the CDR3 comprises 16 residues. The DNA shown is the 48-base CDR3, in frame from base 1. Stable Graves' hyperthyroidism was defined as no progression to ophthalmopathy during 18 months of follow-up. Hyperthyroidism patients were aged 18 to 65 years and newly diagnosed, with disease duration of less than 2 months. Patients with uncontrolled infections, other autoimmune diseases, pregnancy or lactation were excluded. Diagnoses were established on the basis of clinical symptoms, serum thyroxine and TRAb, thyroid ultrasound, and orbital computed tomography. PBMCs were separated from roughly 10 ml of fresh peripheral blood using Ficoll-Paque density gradient centrifugation. Trizol reagent was used to extract total RNA, and RNA quality was then checked on an Agilent 2100 Bioanalyzer.

Material: blood. The sequence derives from a woman between 18 and 29 years old with Graves' hyperthyroidism. The V and J genes are TRBV3-1 and TRBJ2-3, with TRBD2 matching 9 junction bases. The CDR3: CASSLEWRGGRDTQYF. The sequence in DNA is TGTGCCAGCAGCCTAGAATGGCGGGGGGGAAGGGATACGCAGTATTTT.